This paragraph covers one T cell receptor (beta chain) sequence. Its antigen is still unknown. This entry comes from a study of graft-versus-host responses after intestinal transplantation. CDR1 is SGHAT and CDR2 is FQNNGV in the germline V gene. V lost 4 bases, J lost 5 bases, and 20 bases lay in between. This CDR3 has 16 residues. This table comes from immunoSEQ multiplex PCR, and its TCRdb copy is limited to in-frame clones, with some not included. Among 90,000 to 120,000 clones listed, approximately 86% were seen once. The starting material was unstimulated CD4+ T cells sorted from spleen or lymph node cells, obtained before transplant. The rearrangement links TRBV11-2 to TRBJ2-5; the D gene is possibly TRBD2 (6 bases). The sequence was collected from a human donor who was the organ donor for an intestinal transplant. CDR3 sequence: CASSSFPRLVTETQYF. CDR3 sequence (DNA): TGTGCCAGCAGCTCCTTCCCCCGACTAGTCACGGAGACCCAGTACTTC.